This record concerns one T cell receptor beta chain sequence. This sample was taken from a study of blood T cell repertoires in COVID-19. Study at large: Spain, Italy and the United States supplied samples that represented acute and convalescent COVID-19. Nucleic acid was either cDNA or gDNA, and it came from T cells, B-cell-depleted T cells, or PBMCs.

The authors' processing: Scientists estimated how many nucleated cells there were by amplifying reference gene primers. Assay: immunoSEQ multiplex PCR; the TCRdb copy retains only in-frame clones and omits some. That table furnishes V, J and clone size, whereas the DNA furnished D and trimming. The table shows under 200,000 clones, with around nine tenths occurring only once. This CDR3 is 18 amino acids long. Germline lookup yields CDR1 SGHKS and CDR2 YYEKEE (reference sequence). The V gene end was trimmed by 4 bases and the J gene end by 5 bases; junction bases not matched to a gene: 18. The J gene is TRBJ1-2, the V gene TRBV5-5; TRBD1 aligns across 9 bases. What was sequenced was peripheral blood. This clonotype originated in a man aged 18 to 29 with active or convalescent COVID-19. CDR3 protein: CASSTPPGQGVSFYGYTF. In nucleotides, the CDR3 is TGTGCCAGCAGCACGCCCCCGGGACAGGGCGTTAGTTTTTATGGCTACACCTTC.